The sequence of this TCR beta chain was determined in a study of CD8+ T cells in alopecia areata. Study information: A regimen of oral tofacitinib, 5 to 10 mg twice daily, was given to treated patients.

Of note for this clone: The same CDR3 arises from other DNA sequences in this sample as well.

Trimming stripped 0 bases from V and 6 bases from J, with 7 bases between. This CDR3 spans 13 amino acids. Germline V CDR1 and CDR2: SGHRS, YFSETQ. Reverse transcription of extracted RNA yielded cDNA, which provided the sequencing template. Assay: immunoSEQ multiplex PCR; the TCRdb copy retains only in-frame clones and omits some. The table lists approximately 180,000 clones, under 80% of them singletons, with approximately 1.3% in the top ten. As for treatment: oral pan-JAK inhibitor, 5-10 mg twice daily. Source: CD4+ T cells sorted from blood, taken around week 49, from a patient treated with tofacitinib. The sequence came from a human donor with alopecia areata. This chain joins TRBV5-1 and TRBJ1-5; D not resolved. The CDR3 spells CASSLDPGQPQHF. The CDR3 DNA reads as TGCGCCAGCAGCTTGGATCCGGGTCAGCCCCAGCATTTT. Full variable domain (outside the CDR3, taken from reference TRBV5-1 and TRBJ1-5): KAGVTQTPRYLIKTRGQQVTLSCSPISGHRSVSWYQQTPGQGLQFLFEYFSETQRNKGNFPGRFSGRQFSNSRSEMNVSTLELGDSALYLCASSLDPGQPQHFGDGTRLSIL.